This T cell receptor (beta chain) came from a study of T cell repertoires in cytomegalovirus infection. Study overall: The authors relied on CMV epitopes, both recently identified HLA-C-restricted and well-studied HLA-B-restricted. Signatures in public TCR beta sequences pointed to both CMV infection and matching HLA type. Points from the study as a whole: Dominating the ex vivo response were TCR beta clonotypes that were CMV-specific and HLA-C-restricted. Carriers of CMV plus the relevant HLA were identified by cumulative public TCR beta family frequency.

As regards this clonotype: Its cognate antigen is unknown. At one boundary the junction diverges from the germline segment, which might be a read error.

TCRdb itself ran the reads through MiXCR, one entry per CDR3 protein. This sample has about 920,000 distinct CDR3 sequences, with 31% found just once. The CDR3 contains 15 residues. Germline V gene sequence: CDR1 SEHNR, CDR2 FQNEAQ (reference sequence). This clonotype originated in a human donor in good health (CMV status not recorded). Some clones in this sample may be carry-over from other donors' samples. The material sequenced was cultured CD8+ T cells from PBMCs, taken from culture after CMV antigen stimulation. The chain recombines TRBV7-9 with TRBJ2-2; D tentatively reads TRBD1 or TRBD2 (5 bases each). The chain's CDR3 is CVSSSRGPNTGELFF. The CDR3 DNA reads TGTGTCAGCAGCTCGAGGGGACCTAACACCGGGGAGCTGTTTTTT.